Listed below are T cell receptor beta chains from one sample, sequenced in a study of blood T cell repertoires in COVID-19. Profiled with immunoSEQ multiplex PCR; TCRdb holds only in-frame clones, not every one. The sample lists about 300,000 clones, 70% to 90% occurring once. Sequencing was done on a sample of peripheral blood. The receptor set was obtained from a man aged 65-85 years with acute or convalescent COVID-19. Both conserved end residues are part of each CDR3.

v_gene,j_gene,CDR3aa
TRBV4-2,TRBJ2-3,CASSRGLAGGLGDTQYF
TRBV5-1,TRBJ2-7,CASSLVPGGEQYF
TRBV7-2,TRBJ2-7,CASSSQRTSGLYEQYF
TRBV2,TRBJ1-5,CASREDRGLAQPQHF
TRBV12-2,TRBJ2-7,CASRLGDREYEQYF
TRBV5-4,TRBJ2-7,CASSRRTGDDEQYF
TRBV10-1,TRBJ2-7,CASSGPGQGREQYF
TRBV9,TRBJ1-3,CASSVAPRGRTGNTIYF
TRBV7-3,TRBJ2-1,CASSLSPASGHEQFF
TRBV29-1,TRBJ1-2,CSVEAGFGGGYTF
TRBV6-1,TRBJ1-2,CASSEGNRAIYGYTF
TRBV12-3/TRBV12-4,TRBJ1-5,CASSFDRGQPQHF
TRBV5-1,TRBJ1-3,CASSPSGGGVSGNTIYF
TRBV7-2,TRBJ1-6,CASSLEIGQAYNSPLHF
TRBV6-5,TRBJ2-5,CARARQETQYF
TRBV2,TRBJ2-3,CASTYWTSGSSDTQYF
TRBV7-6,TRBJ1-1,CASSSDRARGTEAFF
TRBV18,TRBJ2-1,CASSPPSGSSYNEQFF
TRBV3-1/TRBV3-2,TRBJ1-6,CASRRGSHNSPLHF
TRBV4-1,TRBJ2-3,CASSQRLAGSDTQYF
TRBV5-1,TRBJ2-5,CASSLQGFLQETQYF
TRBV29-1,TRBJ1-1,CSVKGGSEAFF
TRBV19,TRBJ2-5,CASSIGGQETQYF
TRBV19,TRBJ2-1,CASSIVTQISYNEQFF
TRBV7-2,TRBJ1-2,CASSLEVDTYYGYTF
TRBV10-2,TRBJ2-3,CASSEGGSSRDTQYF
TRBV18,TRBJ1-1,CASSTSLIQGDMNTEAFF
TRBV5-1,TRBJ1-4,CASSPGTSYNEKLFF
TRBV18,TRBJ2-7,CASSPRLAGGSSYEQYF
TRBV5-5,TRBJ1-5,CASSLGGTIQPQHF
TRBV3-1/TRBV3-2,TRBJ2-7,CASSQDPIGVGEQYF
TRBV2,TRBJ2-3,CASSGGGGGPTQYF
TRBV5-4,TRBJ2-3,CATSEGWSTDTQYF
TRBV5-4,TRBJ2-1,CASSLLIQAKGEQFF
TRBV4-3,TRBJ1-3,CASSRQAFAGNTIYF
TRBV3-1/TRBV3-2,TRBJ2-5,CASSFRGAVQETQYF
TRBV24-1,TRBJ2-1,CATSSFSAGGPRYNEQFF
TRBV7-2,TRBJ2-1,CASSLGFYNEQFF
TRBV10-3,TRBJ1-6,CATGPDSWLPLHF
TRBV7-2,TRBJ1-3,CASSSTGLSGNTIYF
TRBV5-3,TRBJ2-5,CARSLVLTPKYQETQYF
TRBV2,TRBJ2-3,CASNAYGDTQYF
TRBV27,TRBJ1-5,CASSSETESGQPQHF
TRBV4-3,TRBJ1-6,CASSRAGGWDSPLHF
TRBV7-3,TRBJ2-1,CASSFLAGVNNEQFF
TRBV3-1/TRBV3-2,TRBJ2-7,CASSATSGRLYEQYF
TRBV5-1,TRBJ2-2,CASSSAGDNTGELFF
TRBV21-1,TRBJ1-5,CASSKQGQGGQPQHF
TRBV3-1/TRBV3-2,TRBJ2-3,CASSQDYRGGTDTQYF
TRBV28,TRBJ2-7,CASTRQGITYEQYF
TRBV11-2,TRBJ1-3,CASSLSNSGNTIYF
TRBV7-9,TRBJ2-2,CASSLASGVNTGELFF
TRBV7-2,TRBJ1-5,CASSLLAPYSNQPQHF